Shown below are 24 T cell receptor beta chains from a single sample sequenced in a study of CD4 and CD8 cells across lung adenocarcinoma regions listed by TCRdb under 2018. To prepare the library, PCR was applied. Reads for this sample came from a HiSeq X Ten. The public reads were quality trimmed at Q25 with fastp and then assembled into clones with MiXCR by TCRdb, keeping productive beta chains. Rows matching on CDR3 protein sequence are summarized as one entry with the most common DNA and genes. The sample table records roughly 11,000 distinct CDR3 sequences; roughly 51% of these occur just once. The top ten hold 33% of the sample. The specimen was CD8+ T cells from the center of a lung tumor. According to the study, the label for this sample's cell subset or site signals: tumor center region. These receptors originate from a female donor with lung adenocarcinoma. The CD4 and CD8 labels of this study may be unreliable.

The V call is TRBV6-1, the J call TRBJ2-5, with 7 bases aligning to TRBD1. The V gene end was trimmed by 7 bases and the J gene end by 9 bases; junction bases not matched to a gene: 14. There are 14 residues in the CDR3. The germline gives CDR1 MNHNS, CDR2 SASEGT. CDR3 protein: CASTLNSGDRAQYF. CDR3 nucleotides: TGTGCCAGCACTCTGAACAGTGGTGACAGGGCCCAGTACTTC.

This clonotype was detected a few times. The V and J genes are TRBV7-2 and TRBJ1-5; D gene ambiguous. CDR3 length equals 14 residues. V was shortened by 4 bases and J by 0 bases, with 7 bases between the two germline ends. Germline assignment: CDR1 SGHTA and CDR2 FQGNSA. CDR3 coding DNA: TGTGCCAGCAGCTCCGGTTATAGCAATCAGCCCCAGCATTTT. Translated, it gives CASSSGYSNQPQHF.

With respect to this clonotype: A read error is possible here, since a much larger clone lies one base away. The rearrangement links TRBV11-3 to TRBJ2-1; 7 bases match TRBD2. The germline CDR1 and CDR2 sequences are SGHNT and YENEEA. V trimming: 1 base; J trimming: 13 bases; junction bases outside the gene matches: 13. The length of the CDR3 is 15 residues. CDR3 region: CASSLGGKAGETQFF. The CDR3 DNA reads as TGTGCCAGCAGCTTAGGAGGGAAGGCGGGGGAGACCCAGTTCTTC.

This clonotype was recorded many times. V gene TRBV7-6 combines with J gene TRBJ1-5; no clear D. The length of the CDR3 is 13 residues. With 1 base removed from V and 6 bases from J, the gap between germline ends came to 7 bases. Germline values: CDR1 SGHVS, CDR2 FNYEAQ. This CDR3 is CASSLEEGQPQHF. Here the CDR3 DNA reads TGTGCCAGCAGCTTAGAAGAGGGTCAGCCCCAGCATTTT.

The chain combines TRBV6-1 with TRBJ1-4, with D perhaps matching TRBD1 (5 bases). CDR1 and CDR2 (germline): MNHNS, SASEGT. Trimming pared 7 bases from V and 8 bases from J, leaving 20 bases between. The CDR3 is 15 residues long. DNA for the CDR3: TGTGCCAGCAAGGACTCAGGGTGGAGGGAGGAAAAACTGTTTTTT. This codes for CASKDSGWREEKLFF.

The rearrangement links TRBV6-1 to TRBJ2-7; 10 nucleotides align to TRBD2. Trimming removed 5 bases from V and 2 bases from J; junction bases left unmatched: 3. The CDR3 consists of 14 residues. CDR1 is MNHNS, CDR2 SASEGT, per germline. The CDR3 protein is CASSRTSGAYEQYF. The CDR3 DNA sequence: TGTGCCAGCAGTCGGACTAGCGGTGCCTACGAGCAGTACTTC.

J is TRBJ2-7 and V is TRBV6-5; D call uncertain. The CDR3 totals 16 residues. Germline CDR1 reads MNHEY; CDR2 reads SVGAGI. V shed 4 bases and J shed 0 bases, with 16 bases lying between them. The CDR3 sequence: CASSSTALSSSYEQYF. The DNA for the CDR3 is TGTGCCAGCAGTTCTACCGCTCTTTCTAGCTCCTACGAGCAGTACTTC.

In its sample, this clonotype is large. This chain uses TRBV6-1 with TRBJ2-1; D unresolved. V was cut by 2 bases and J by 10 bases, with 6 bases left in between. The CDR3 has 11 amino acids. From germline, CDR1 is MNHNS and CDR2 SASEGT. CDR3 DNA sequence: TGTGCCAGCAGTGAACCCCGAGAGCAGTTCTTC. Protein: CASSEPREQFF.

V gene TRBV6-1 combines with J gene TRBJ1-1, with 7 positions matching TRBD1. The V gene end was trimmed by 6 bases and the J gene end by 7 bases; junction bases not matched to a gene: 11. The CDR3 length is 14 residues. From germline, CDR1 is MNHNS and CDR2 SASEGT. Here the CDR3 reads CASSKTGKVVEAFF. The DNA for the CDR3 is TGTGCCAGCAGCAAGACAGGGAAAGTGGTTGAAGCTTTCTTT.

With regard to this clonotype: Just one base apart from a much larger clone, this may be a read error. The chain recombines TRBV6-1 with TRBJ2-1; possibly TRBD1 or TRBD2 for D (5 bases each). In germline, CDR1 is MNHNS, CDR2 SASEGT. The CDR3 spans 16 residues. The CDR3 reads CANSERRGVTYNEQFF. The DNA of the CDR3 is TGTGCCAACAGTGAACGTAGGGGAGTTACCTACAATGAGCAGTTCTTC.

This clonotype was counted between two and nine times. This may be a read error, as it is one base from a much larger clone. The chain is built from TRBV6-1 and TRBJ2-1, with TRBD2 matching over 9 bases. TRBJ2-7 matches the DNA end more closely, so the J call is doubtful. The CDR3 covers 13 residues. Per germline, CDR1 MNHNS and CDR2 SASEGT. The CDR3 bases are TGTGCCAGCGGCGGGGGGGCCGTCAATGAGCAGTACTTC. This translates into CASGGGAVNEQYF.

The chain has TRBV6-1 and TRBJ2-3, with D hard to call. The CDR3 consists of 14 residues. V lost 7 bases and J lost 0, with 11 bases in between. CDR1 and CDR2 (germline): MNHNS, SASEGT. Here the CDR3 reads CASKLPSSTDTQYF. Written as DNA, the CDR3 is TGTGCCAGCAAACTCCCGTCTAGCACAGATACGCAGTATTTT.

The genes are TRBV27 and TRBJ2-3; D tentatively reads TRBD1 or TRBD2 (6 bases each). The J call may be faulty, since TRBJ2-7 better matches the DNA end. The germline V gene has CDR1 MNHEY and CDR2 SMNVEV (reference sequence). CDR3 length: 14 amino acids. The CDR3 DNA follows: TGTGCGGGCAGTGGGGGCGGGGACACAGATACGCAGTACTTC. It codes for CAGSGGGDTDTQYF.

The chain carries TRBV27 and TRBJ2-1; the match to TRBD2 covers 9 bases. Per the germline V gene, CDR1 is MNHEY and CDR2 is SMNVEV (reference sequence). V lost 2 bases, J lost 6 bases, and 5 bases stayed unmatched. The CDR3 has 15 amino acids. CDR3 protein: CASSLALAGPNEQFF. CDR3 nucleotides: TGTGCCAGCAGTTTAGCACTAGCGGGCCCCAATGAGCAGTTCTTC.

In DNA form, the CDR3 reads TGTGCCAGCAGCCAGACGGGGGGGTGTGCCAAAGACACGCAGTATTTT. This gives the protein CASSQTGGCAKDTQYF. The rearrangement uses TRBV6-1 and TRBJ2-3, with TRBD2 matching 8 bases. From germline, CDR1 is MNHNS and CDR2 SASEGT. The CDR3 consists of 16 residues. V shed 6 bases, J shed 9 bases, and the junction held 17 bases outside the gene matches.

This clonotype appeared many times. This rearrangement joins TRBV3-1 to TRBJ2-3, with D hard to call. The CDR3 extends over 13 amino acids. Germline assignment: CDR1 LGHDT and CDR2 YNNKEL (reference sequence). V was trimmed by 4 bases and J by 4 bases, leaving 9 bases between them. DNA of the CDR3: TGTGCCAGCAGCCTAAAGGGTGCAGATACGCAGTATTTT. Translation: CASSLKGADTQYF.

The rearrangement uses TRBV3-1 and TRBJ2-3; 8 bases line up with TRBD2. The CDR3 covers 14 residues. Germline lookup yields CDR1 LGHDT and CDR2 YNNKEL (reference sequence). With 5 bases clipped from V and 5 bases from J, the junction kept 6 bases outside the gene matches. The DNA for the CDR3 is TGTGCCAGCAGCTTCGCGGGGGGTGGAGATACGCAGTATTTT. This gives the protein CASSFAGGGDTQYF.

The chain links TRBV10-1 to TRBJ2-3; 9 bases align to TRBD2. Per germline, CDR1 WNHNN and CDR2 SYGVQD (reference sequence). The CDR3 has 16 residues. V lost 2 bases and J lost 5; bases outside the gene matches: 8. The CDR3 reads CASSEKGGGDKDTQYF. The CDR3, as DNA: TGCGCCAGCAGTGAGAAGGGCGGGGGGGATAAAGATACGCAGTATTTT.

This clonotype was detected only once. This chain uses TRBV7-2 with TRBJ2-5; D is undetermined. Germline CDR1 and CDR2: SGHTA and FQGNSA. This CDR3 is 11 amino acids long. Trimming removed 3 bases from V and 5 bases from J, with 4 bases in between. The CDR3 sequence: CASSFSETQYF. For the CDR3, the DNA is TGTGCCAGCAGCTTCTCGGAGACCCAGTACTTC.

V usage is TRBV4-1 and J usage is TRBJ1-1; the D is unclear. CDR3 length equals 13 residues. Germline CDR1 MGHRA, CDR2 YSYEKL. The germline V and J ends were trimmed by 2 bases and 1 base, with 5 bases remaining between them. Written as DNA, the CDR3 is TGCGCCAGCAGCCAACAGTGGAACACTGAAGCTTTCTTT. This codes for CASSQQWNTEAFF.

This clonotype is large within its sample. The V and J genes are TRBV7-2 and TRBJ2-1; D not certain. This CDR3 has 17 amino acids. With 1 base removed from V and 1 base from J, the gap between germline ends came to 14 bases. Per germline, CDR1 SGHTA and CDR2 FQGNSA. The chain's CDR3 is CASSLDPPFSSYNEQFF. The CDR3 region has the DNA TGTGCCAGCAGCTTAGACCCTCCCTTTTCGTCCTACAATGAGCAGTTCTTC.

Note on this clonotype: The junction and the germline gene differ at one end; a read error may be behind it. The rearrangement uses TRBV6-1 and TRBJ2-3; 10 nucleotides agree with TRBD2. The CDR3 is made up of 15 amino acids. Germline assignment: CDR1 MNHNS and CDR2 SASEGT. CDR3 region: CASSPSGGDPDTQYF. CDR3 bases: TGTGCCAGCAGTCCGAGCGGGGGGGACCCAGATACCCAGTATTTT.

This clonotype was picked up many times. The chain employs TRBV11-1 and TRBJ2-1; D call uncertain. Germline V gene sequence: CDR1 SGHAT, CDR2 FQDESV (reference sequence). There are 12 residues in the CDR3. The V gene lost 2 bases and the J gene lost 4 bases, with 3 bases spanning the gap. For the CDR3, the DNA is TGTGCCAGCAGCTTATGGTACAATGAGCAGTTCTTC. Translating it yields CASSLWYNEQFF.

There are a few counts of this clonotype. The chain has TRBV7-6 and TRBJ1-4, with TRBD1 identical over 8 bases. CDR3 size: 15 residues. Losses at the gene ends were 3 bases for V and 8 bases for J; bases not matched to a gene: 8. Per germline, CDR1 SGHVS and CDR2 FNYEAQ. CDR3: CASSFGQGREEKLFF. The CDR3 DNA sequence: TGTGCCAGCAGCTTCGGACAGGGAAGAGAGGAAAAACTGTTTTTT.